Each of the 26 T cell receptor beta chains below was sequenced from the same sample in a study of cytomegalovirus exposure and HLA in healthy donors (dated by TCRdb to between 2016 and 2019). Library prep was done by the immunoSEQ multiplex PCR assay. The source is immuneACCESS, and TCRdb retained only in-frame sequences with V and J called. Part of the clones is not carried over; for the studies checked, unresolved V genes explain less than half of this, and the remainder is unexplained. The sample table records approximately 56,000 clones; roughly nine tenths of these occur just once. The top ten hold 0.95% to 1.3% of the sample. Sequencing was carried out using PBMCs. The source is a man aged 18-30 years in good health and CMV-seronegative.

The chain joins TRBV7-8 to TRBJ2-7, with TRBD1 as a possible D gene (7 bases). Germline values: CDR1 SGHVS, CDR2 FQNEAQ. This CDR3 is built from 14 residues. V lost 5 bases to trimming and J lost 2 bases, with 13 bases between them. The CDR3 is CASSQGGQTYEQYF. The CDR3 bases are TGTGCCAGCAGCCAGGGGGGACAGACCTACGAGCAGTACTTC.

The chain is built from TRBV7-2 and TRBJ1-3; D is possibly TRBD1 (5 bases). Trimming pared 1 base from V and 1 base from J, leaving 8 bases between. Germline V gene sequence: CDR1 SGHTA, CDR2 FQGNSA. The CDR3 contains 15 residues. The CDR3 loop is CASSLVGASGNTIYF. CDR3 bases: TGTGCCAGCAGCTTAGTTGGGGCATCTGGAAACACCATATATTTT. The full variable domain, in which reference TRBV7-2 and TRBJ1-3 provide the parts outside the CDR3, is GAGVSQSPSNKVTEKGKDVELRCDPISGHTALYWYRQSLGQGLEFLIYFQGNSAPDKSGLPSDRFSAERTGGSVSTLTIQRTQQEDSAVYLCASSLVGASGNTIYFGEGSWLTVV.

The chain has TRBV5-8 and TRBJ2-3, with 12 bases lining up with TRBD2. The CDR3 length is 13 residues. Germline V lookup: CDR1 SGHTS, CDR2 YDEGEE. V gave up 7 bases and J gave up 3 bases; unmatched junction bases: 0. The CDR3 sequence is CASGLAGTDTQYF. The CDR3 DNA follows: TGTGCCAGCGGACTAGCGGGAACAGATACGCAGTATTTT.

V gene TRBV7-8 combines with J gene TRBJ2-7, with 11 bases fitting TRBD2. The CDR3 totals 16 residues. V gave up 2 bases and J gave up 4 bases; unmatched junction bases: 7. Germline V lookup: CDR1 SGHVS, CDR2 FQNEAQ. The chain's CDR3 is CASSLPTSGSTYEQYF. In DNA, the CDR3 is TGTGCCAGCAGCTTACCCACTAGCGGGAGTACGTACGAGCAGTACTTC.

This chain uses TRBV7-6 with TRBJ2-2, with D possibly being TRBD1 (5 bases). The CDR3 covers 17 residues. With 5 bases removed from V and 5 bases from J, the gap between germline ends came to 21 bases. Per germline, CDR1 SGHVS and CDR2 FNYEAQ. CDR3 nucleotide sequence: TGTGCCAGCAGCCATCAGGGAACTTATTCCCCGACCGGGGAGCTGTTTTTT. Translating gives CASSHQGTYSPTGELFF.

Note on this clone: Other DNA sequences within the sample encode an identical CDR3. This chain uses TRBV5-5 with TRBJ1-1; 7 nucleotides agree with TRBD1. V dropped 4 bases and J dropped 2; count of bases not matched to a gene: 8. The CDR3 has 15 amino acids. The germline V gene has CDR1 SGHKS and CDR2 YYEKEE (reference sequence). The CDR3 DNA is TGTGCCAGCAGCCCCTTGACAGGGTCTAACACTGAAGCTTTCTTT. Amino acid sequence: CASSPLTGSNTEAFF.

The chain has TRBV27 and TRBJ1-2, with TRBD1 matching over 7 bases. Germline V CDR1 and CDR2: MNHEY, SMNVEV (reference sequence). This CDR3 is built from 13 residues. The junction had 5 bases not matched to a gene; V was cut back by 6 bases and J by 4 bases. CDR3 sequence reads: CASRSGQFYGYTF. CDR3 bases: TGTGCCAGCAGATCGGGACAGTTCTATGGCTACACCTTC.

The chain couples TRBV7-2 to TRBJ2-6, with TRBD1 matching over 7 bases. This CDR3 is built from 19 residues. Per germline, CDR1 SGHTA and CDR2 FQGNSA. J was trimmed by 1 base and V by 0 bases; bases with no gene match: 9. DNA of the CDR3: TGTGCCAGCAGCTTAGCGTTGGGGGACAGAAAATCTGGGGCCAACGTCCTGACTTTC. Its translation is CASSLALGDRKSGANVLTF.

The rearrangement links TRBV28 to TRBJ2-1; 12 nucleotides match TRBD2. V dropped 3 bases and J dropped 2; count of bases not matched to a gene: 2. Germline CDR1 reads MDHEN; CDR2 reads SYDVKM. The CDR3 spans 16 residues. The CDR3 reads CASSFPSGRAYNEQFF. DNA for the CDR3: TGTGCCAGCAGTTTTCCTAGCGGGAGGGCCTACAATGAGCAGTTCTTC.

The chain recombines TRBV5-1 with TRBJ1-1, with D unclear. Between the trimmed V and J ends, which lost 0 bases and 3 bases, there was a span of 9 bases. Germline V gene data show CDR1 as SGHRS and CDR2 as YFSETQ. This CDR3 has 14 amino acids. The CDR3 protein is CASSLGVGDTEAFF. The DNA of the CDR3 is TGCGCCAGCAGCTTGGGGGTTGGAGACACTGAAGCTTTCTTT.

V gene TRBV10-2 combines with J gene TRBJ2-3; the match to TRBD1 covers 8 bases. The V gene end was trimmed by 2 bases and the J gene end by 3 bases; junction bases not matched to a gene: 4. Per the germline V gene, CDR1 is WSHSY and CDR2 is SAAADI. The CDR3 runs to 15 residues. The CDR3: CASSEIGTGTDTQYF. In DNA form, the CDR3 reads TGCGCCAGCAGTGAGATTGGGACAGGTACAGATACGCAGTATTTT.

The V call is TRBV7-8, the J call TRBJ2-5, with 10 bases identical to TRBD2. The germline V gene has CDR1 SGHVS and CDR2 FQNEAQ. J was trimmed by 5 bases and V by 4 bases; bases with no gene match: 13. The CDR3 has 17 amino acids. CDR3 sequence reads: CASSSAWKREGRETQYF. The CDR3 DNA reads as TGTGCCAGCAGCTCTGCTTGGAAGCGGGAGGGCCGTGAGACCCAGTACTTC.

The gene calls are TRBV19 and TRBJ2-3, with D hard to call. The length of the CDR3 is 13 residues. V was trimmed by 5 bases and J by 4 bases, leaving 10 bases between them. Germline CDR1 reads LNHDA; CDR2 reads SQIVND (reference sequence). CDR3 sequence (DNA): TGTGCCAGTAGTCAATTGGCTGCAGATACGCAGTATTTT. Translating gives CASSQLAADTQYF.

The chain carries TRBV18 and TRBJ2-7; tentatively, D is TRBD1 (5 bases). The CDR3 consists of 13 residues. Germline assignment: CDR1 KGHSH and CDR2 LQKENI. Trimming removed 6 bases at V and 2 bases at J, with 11 bases between. The CDR3 here is CASSADTTYEQYF. CDR3 bases: TGTGCCAGCTCGGCGGACACGACCTACGAGCAGTACTTC.

V is TRBV7-2 and J is TRBJ2-1; 7 nucleotides match TRBD2. Germline assignment: CDR1 SGHTA and CDR2 FQGNSA. This CDR3 is built from 18 residues. V was pared by 2 bases and J by 2 bases, with 12 bases of the junction left unmatched. The CDR3 is CASSLNGRGAGAYNEQFF. The DNA for the CDR3 is TGTGCCAGCAGCTTAAACGGGCGCGGGGCGGGAGCCTACAATGAGCAGTTCTTC.

The chain combines TRBV28 with TRBJ2-7; no firm D call. Trimming pared 6 bases from V and 7 bases from J, leaving 13 bases between. Germline V gives CDR1 MDHEN, CDR2 SYDVKM. The CDR3 has 12 residues. The CDR3 DNA sequence: TGTGCCAGCAGACTAAACGCCGGGGAGCAGTACTTC. It yields the protein CASRLNAGEQYF. Together with reference TRBV28 and TRBJ2-7, the CDR3 gives the full variable domain: DVKVTQSSRYLVKRTGEKVFLECVQDMDHENMFWYRQDPGLGLRLIYFSYDVKMKEKGDIPEGYSVSREKKERFSLILESASTNQTSMYLCASRLNAGEQYFGPGTRLTVT.

This chain uses TRBV18 with TRBJ2-5; possible D gene TRBD1, 6 bases. The germline V gene has CDR1 KGHSH and CDR2 LQKENI. Trimming took off 0 bases at V and 7 bases at J, with 12 bases between the two ends. The CDR3 loop spans 14 amino acids. The CDR3 nucleotides read TGTGCCAGCTCACCACCGACAGGCAGTTTGACCCAGTACTTC. Protein sequence: CASSPPTGSLTQYF.

DNA of the CDR3: TGTGCCAGCAGCTCCGGGAGTAGCTACGAGCAGTACTTC. Protein: CASSSGSSYEQYF. The chain combines TRBV5-4 with TRBJ2-7; D might be TRBD2 (6 bases). The CDR3 is 13 amino acids. The V and J ends lost 3 bases and 3 bases respectively, with 10 bases between them. Germline-derived CDR1 and CDR2 are SGHNT and YYREEE (reference sequence). Complete variable domain (other parts from reference TRBV5-4 and TRBJ2-7): ETGVTQSPTHLIKTRGQQVTLRCSSQSGHNTVSWYQQALGQGPQFIFQYYREEENGRGNFPPRFSGLQFPNYSSELNVNALELDDSALYLCASSSGSSYEQYFGPGTRLTVT.

This clone was recorded only once. The chain recombines TRBV9 with TRBJ2-2; 11 positions match TRBD2. The CDR3 runs to 17 residues. V gave up 0 bases and J gave up 6 bases; unmatched junction bases: 7. The germline V gene encodes CDR1 SGDLS and CDR2 YYNGEE. The CDR3 nucleotides are TGTGCCAGCAGCGTAGCTCGGGCTAGCGGGAGGTCCGGGGAGCTGTTTTTT. Protein: CASSVARASGRSGELFF.

To note about this clone: Other DNA sequences in the sample encode the same CDR3. The CDR3 DNA sequence: TGTGCCAGCAGCCCGGGGAACACTGAAGCTTTCTTT. Residues: CASSPGNTEAFF. The chain couples TRBV9 to TRBJ1-1; no reliable D call. Germline CDR1 and CDR2: SGDLS and YYNGEE. The CDR3 consists of 12 residues. The V and J ends lost 4 bases and 1 base respectively, with 5 bases between them. Complete variable domain (other parts from reference TRBV9 and TRBJ1-1): DSGVTQTPKHLITATGQRVTLRCSPRSGDLSVYWYQQSLDQGLQFLIQYYNGEERAKGNILERFSAQQFPDLHSELNLSSLELGDSALYFCASSPGNTEAFFGQGTRLTVV.

Details on this clone: The junction departs from germline at one end; a sequencing error may be responsible. The rearrangement links TRBV9 to TRBJ2-7, with D perhaps TRBD2 (6 bases). The germline gives CDR1 SGDLS, CDR2 YYNGEE. CDR3 size: 14 residues. DNA of the CDR3: TGTGCCAGCAGCGCCGGGAGCCAAGCCTACGAGCAGTACTTT. It codes for CASSAGSQAYEQYF.

This chain uses TRBV28 with TRBJ2-7; D is uncertain. V lost 10 bases, J lost 2 bases, and 12 bases lay in between. There are 12 residues in the CDR3. Germline assignment: CDR1 MDHEN and CDR2 SYDVKM. The CDR3 is CATRRPPYEQYF. In DNA form, the CDR3 reads TGTGCCACCCGGCGGCCGCCCTACGAGCAGTACTTC.

The chain couples TRBV9 to TRBJ2-5; D is uncertain. The CDR3 is 15 amino acids. V shed 0 bases and J shed 5 bases, with 14 bases lying between them. Germline loops: CDR1 SGDLS, CDR2 YYNGEE. Here the CDR3 DNA reads TGTGCCAGCAGCGTAGGGCTAGTGAGAACTGAGACCCAGTACTTC. Protein: CASSVGLVRTETQYF.

There are a few counts of this clone. The chain is built from TRBV28 and TRBJ2-7; D is possibly TRBD2 (5 bases). The CDR3 loop spans 15 amino acids. The germline CDR1 and CDR2 sequences are MDHEN and SYDVKM. Trimming left V 6 bases short and J 4 bases short, with 19 bases between. DNA of the CDR3: TGTGCCAGCAGGCTTAGCGCGCGAACTGCTTACGAGCAGTACTTC. Translating gives CASRLSARTAYEQYF.

The CDR3 nucleotides are TGTGCCAGCAGTCGAACCGGGACAGGGAAGACAGATACGCAGTATTTT. Protein product: CASSRTGTGKTDTQYF. This rearrangement joins TRBV5-4 to TRBJ2-3, with 9 bases aligning to TRBD1. The germline gives CDR1 SGHNT, CDR2 YYREEE (reference sequence). J gave up 3 bases and V 5 bases, and 10 bases lay outside the gene matches. CDR3 length: 16 residues.

In its sample, this clone was seen a few times. This rearrangement joins TRBV6-5 to TRBJ2-7, with 8 bases lining up with TRBD2. The CDR3 is made up of 16 amino acids. Germline CDR1 is MNHEY and CDR2 is SVGAGI. J was trimmed by 0 bases and V by 0 bases; bases with no gene match: 4. The CDR3 loop is CASSYSLAGSSYEQYF. The CDR3 region has the DNA TGTGCCAGCAGTTACTCGCTAGCGGGTAGCTCCTACGAGCAGTACTTC.